The 2 T cell receptor beta chains presented below share a single source sample, sequenced in a study of response to subunit inactivated influenza vaccine. Via MiXCR, TCRdb re-called the RT-PCR reads, giving one row per CDR3 protein. The repertoire includes roughly 700,000 distinct CDR3 sequences, 11% to 15% of them detected once, and approximately 7% sits in the top ten. The source was PBMCs from blood, collected less than 15 days before vaccination. The receptors were sampled from a man in his fifties or sixties who received an inactivated influenza vaccine.

This clonotype was counted a few times. J is TRBJ2-5 and V is TRBV5-1, with 7 bases fitting TRBD2. The CDR3 totals 15 residues. The V gene's germline CDR1 is SGHRS and CDR2 YFSETQ. The trim removed 1 base at V and 4 bases at J, leaving 7 bases unmatched. The CDR3 here is CASSLTGAGVETQYF. CDR3 bases: TGCGCCAGCAGCTTGACCGGGGCGGGGGTAGAGACCCAGTACTTC.

This clonotype has just a few counts. The J gene is TRBJ2-2, the V gene TRBV15; D is possibly TRBD2 (5 bases). The V end lost 0 bases, the J end lost 6 bases, and 8 bases lay between the germline ends. Germline assignment: CDR1 LNHNV and CDR2 YYDKDF (reference sequence). The CDR3 runs to 14 residues. DNA of the CDR3: TGTGCCACCAGCAGAGATTGGGGAGCCGGGGAGCTGTTTTTT. Its protein product is CATSRDWGAGELFF.